This section outlines one TCR beta chain sequence together with its context. Antigen: not known. Using a constant-region primer together with ProtoScript II reverse transcriptase, TCR beta cDNA was made from 500 to 650 ng of total RNA. Investigators got TCR beta libraries out of three nested multiplex PCR rounds, done with slightly modified ARM-PCR. The first two PCR rounds used TRBV1-TRBV30 forward primers with a C-beta reverse primer, roughly 11 cycles each. TCRdb re-derived calls from the multiplex PCR reads in MiXCR, one entry per CDR3 protein. The data contain 100,000 to 150,000 distinct CDR3 sequences, around two thirds of them singletons. The tissue used was unsorted bulk material of roughly 17-32 mg. RNA and DNA were co-extracted from it with the AllPrep DNA/RNA mini kit. Histology found more than 85% viable tumor cells per sample. V shed 5 bases and J shed 12 bases, with 20 bases lying between them. Germline V gene lookup returns CDR1 MNHEY and CDR2 SVGAGI. The CDR3 is 14 residues long.

This sample was taken from a study of tumor-infiltrating lymphocytes in primary liver carcinoma. Study-level background: There were roughly 3.5 to 7.5 million productive TCRbeta reads per sample, a yield similar across tissue types. Study conclusions and caveats: Researchers report that only about 7-25% of top clones turned up in all five tumor regions. Compared with tumor region pairs, tumor-adjacent and tumor-blood pairs overlapped less.

The chain employs TRBV6-5 and TRBJ2-1; TRBD1 is a possible D gene (8 bases). Sequenced sample: liver tumor tissue from sampling region 1. The subset was: tumor region T1, superior pole. The sequence came from a woman between 55 and 75 years old with primary liver carcinoma and hepatitis B virus infection. The CDR3 sequence: CASSADRGGSTQFF. CDR3 sequence (DNA): TGTGCCAGCAGTGCCGACAGGGGAGGGAGTACGCAGTTCTTC.